This T cell receptor beta chain is from a study of blood T cell repertoires in COVID-19. Data came from immunoSEQ multiplex PCR; TCRdb stores just in-frame clones and leaves some out. Here the sample spans tens of thousands of clones, about 90% being singletons. V shed 0 bases and J shed 0 bases, with 13 bases lying between them. Germline loops: CDR1 SGHRS, CDR2 YFSETQ. This CDR3 spans 18 amino acids. The J gene is TRBJ1-6, the V gene TRBV5-1; D gene ambiguous. What was sequenced was peripheral blood. The clonotype originates from a man at least 80 years old in a cohort sampled during active COVID-19. CDR3 region: CASSLVPVLPSYNSPLHF. CDR3 DNA sequence: TGCGCCAGCAGCTTGGTCCCTGTACTTCCCTCCTATAATTCACCCCTCCACTTT.